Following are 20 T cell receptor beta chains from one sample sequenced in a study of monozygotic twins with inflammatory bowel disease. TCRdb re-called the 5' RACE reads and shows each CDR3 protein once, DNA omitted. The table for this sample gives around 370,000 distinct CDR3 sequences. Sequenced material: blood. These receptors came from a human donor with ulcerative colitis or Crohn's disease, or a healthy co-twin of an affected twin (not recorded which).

CDR3 region: CASTSRGLNTEAFF. The chain couples TRBV27 to TRBJ1-1. The CDR3 extends over 14 amino acids. Per germline, CDR1 MNHEY and CDR2 SMNVEV (reference sequence).

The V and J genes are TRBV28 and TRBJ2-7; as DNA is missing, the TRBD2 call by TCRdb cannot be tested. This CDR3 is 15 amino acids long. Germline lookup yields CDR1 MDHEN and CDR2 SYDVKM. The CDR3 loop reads CASRLGLAGLDEQYF.

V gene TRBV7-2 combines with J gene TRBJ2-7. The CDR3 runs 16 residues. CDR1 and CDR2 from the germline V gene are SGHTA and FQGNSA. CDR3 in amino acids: CASSYYSRLTPYEQYF.

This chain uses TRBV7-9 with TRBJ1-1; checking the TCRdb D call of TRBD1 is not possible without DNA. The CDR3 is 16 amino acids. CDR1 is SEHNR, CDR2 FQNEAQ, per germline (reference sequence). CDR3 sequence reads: CASSLAGQGRNTEAFF.

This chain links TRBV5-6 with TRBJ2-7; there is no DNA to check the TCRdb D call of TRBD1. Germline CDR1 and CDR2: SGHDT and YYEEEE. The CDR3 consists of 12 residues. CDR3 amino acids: CASSAEGNEQYF.

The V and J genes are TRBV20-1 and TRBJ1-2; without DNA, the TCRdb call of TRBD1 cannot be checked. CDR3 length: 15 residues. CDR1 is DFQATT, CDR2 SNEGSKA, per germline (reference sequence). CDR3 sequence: CSAPGQGELGYGYTF.

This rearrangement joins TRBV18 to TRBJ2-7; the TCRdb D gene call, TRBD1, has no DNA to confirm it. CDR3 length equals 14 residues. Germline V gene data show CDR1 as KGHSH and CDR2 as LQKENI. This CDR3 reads CASSSSGTGYEQYF.

CDR3 residues: CASSLGGQYYEQYF. The chain couples TRBV7-2 to TRBJ2-7; TCRdb's assignment of TRBD1 cannot be checked, as there is no DNA. The CDR3 is 14 residues long. The germline gives CDR1 SGHTA, CDR2 FQGNSA.

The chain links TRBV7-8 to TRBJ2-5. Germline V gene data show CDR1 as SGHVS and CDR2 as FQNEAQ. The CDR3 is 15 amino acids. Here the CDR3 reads CASSLARLAQETQYF.

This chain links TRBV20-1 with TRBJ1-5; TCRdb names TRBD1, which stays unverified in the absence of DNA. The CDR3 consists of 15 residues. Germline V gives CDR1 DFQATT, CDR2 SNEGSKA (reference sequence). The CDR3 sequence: CSARRTGLSNQPQHF.

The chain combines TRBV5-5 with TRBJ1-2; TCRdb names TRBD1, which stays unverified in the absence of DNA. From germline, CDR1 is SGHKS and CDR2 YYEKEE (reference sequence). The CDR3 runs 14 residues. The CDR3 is CASSGPGQGDGYTF. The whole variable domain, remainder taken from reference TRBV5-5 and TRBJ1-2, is DAGVTQSPTHLIKTRGQQVTLRCSPISGHKSVSWYQQVLGQGPQFIFQYYEKEERGRGNFPDRFSARQFPNYSSELNVNALLLGDSALYLCASSGPGQGDGYTFGSGTRLTVV.

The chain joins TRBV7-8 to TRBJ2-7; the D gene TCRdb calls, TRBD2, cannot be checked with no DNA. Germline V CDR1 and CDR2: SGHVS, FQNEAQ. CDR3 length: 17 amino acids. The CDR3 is CASSFRTSGGESYEQYF.

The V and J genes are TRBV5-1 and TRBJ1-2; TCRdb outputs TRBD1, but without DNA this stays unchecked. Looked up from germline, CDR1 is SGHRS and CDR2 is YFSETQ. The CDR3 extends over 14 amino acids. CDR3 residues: CASSRGTGVDGYTF.

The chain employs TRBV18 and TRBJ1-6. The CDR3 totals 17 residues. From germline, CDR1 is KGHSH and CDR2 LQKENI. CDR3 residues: CASSPESPSSYNSPLHF.

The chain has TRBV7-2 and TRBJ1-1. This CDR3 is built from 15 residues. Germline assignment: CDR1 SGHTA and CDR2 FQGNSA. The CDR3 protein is CASSLALSGSTEAFF.

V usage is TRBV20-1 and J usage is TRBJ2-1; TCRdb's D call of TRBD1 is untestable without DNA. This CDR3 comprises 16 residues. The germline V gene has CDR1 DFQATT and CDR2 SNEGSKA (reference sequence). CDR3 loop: CSAVPANRGSYNEQFF.

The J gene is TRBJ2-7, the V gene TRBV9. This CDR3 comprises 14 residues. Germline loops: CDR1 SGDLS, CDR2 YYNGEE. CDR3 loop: CASSAAQETYEQYF.

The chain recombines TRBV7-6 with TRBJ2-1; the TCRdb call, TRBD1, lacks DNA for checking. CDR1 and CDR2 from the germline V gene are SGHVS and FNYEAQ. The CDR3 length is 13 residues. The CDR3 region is CASSLWGPYEQFF.

CDR3 in amino acids: CASSYSGAYEQYF. The chain couples TRBV6-5 to TRBJ2-7. Germline V CDR1 and CDR2: MNHEY, SVGAGI. The CDR3 spans 13 residues.

CDR3 sequence reads: CASSFQGWVSGANVLTF. The chain combines TRBV5-1 with TRBJ2-6. The germline V gene has CDR1 SGHRS and CDR2 YFSETQ. The CDR3 totals 17 residues.